This entry describes one TCR beta chain. The target antigen is unknown. These data originate in a study of CD8+ T cells in alopecia areata. As for the study in general: Patients in the study were on tofacitinib for 6 to 18 months, then off it for 6 months. Study-wide points: Higher clonality was seen in lesional scalp than in normal scalp, especially in alopecia totalis/universalis.

Patients with alopecia areata provided lesional scalp punch biopsies as well as peripheral blood. RNA was extracted and reverse transcribed into cDNA as the sequencing template. Data came from immunoSEQ multiplex PCR; TCRdb stores just in-frame clones and leaves some out. This sample has 150,000 or so clones; around 58% occur once, and the top ten carry under 6.5%. Sequenced material: CD4+ T cells sorted from blood, taken at week 0. The sequence derives from a human donor with alopecia areata.

DNA of the CDR3: TGTGCCAGCTCACCTGAGGGGCTTGAGCAGTTCTTC. Encoded protein: CASSPEGLEQFF. V and J are TRBV18 and TRBJ2-1; D tentatively reads TRBD1 or TRBD2 (5 bases each). Trimming cost V 3 bases and J 9 bases, with 9 bases left between them. The CDR3 consists of 12 residues. CDR1 and CDR2 from the germline V gene are KGHSH and LQKENI. The entire variable domain, with the rest obtained from reference TRBV18 and TRBJ2-1, is as follows: NAGVMQNPRHLVRRRGQEARLRCSPMKGHSHVYWYRQLPEEGLKFMVYLQKENIIDESGMPKERFSAEFPKEGPSILRIQQVVRGDSAAYFCASSPEGLEQFFGPGTRLTVL.